Below are 17 T cell receptor beta chains sequenced from a single sample in a study of blood T cell repertoires in COVID-19. Only in-frame clones appear in the TCRdb table, and some are missing; sequencing was by immunoSEQ multiplex PCR. The table lists some 7,700 clones, approximately 89% of them singletons, with roughly 9.9% in the top ten. Sequenced material: peripheral blood. All receptors come from a human donor in a cohort sampled during active COVID-19.

This clone appeared once. The chain employs TRBV7-9 and TRBJ2-5, with D possibly matching TRBD2 (6 bases). Deletions cut 5 bases from V and 5 bases from J, with 18 bases between. Germline-derived CDR1 and CDR2 are SEHNR and FQNEAQ (reference sequence). This CDR3 spans 15 amino acids. The CDR3 sequence: CASSPPGGVVETQYF. CDR3 coding DNA: TGTGCCAGCAGCCCCCCCGGGGGAGTTGTTGAGACCCAGTACTTC.

The rearrangement joins TRBV19 to TRBJ2-7, with D maybe TRBD1 (6 bases). The CDR3 totals 15 residues. In germline, CDR1 is LNHDA, CDR2 SQIVND (reference sequence). The V end lost 3 bases, the J end lost 0 bases, and 12 bases lay between the germline ends. CDR3 DNA sequence: TGTGCCAGTAGTATCGTCGGACAGCCCTCCTACGAGCAGTACTTC. Translation gives CASSIVGQPSYEQYF.

V usage is TRBV7-8 and J usage is TRBJ1-4, with 8 positions matching TRBD1. The V gene end was trimmed by 5 bases and the J gene end by 8 bases; junction bases not matched to a gene: 13. Germline V lookup: CDR1 SGHVS, CDR2 FQNEAQ. The CDR3 runs to 16 residues. CDR3 region: CASSPHGKTGAEKLFF. The CDR3 region has the DNA TGTGCCAGCAGCCCCCATGGAAAGACAGGGGCCGAAAAACTGTTTTTT. Variable domain in full (rest from reference TRBV7-8 and TRBJ1-4): GAGVSQSPRYKVAKRGQDVALRCDPISGHVSLFWYQQALGQGPEFLTYFQNEAQLDKSGLPSDRFFAERPEGSVSTLKIQRTQQEDSAVYLCASSPHGKTGAEKLFFGSGTQLSVL.

This chain uses TRBV5-4 with TRBJ2-5; TRBD1 aligns across 8 bases. Germline lookup yields CDR1 SGHNT and CDR2 YYREEE (reference sequence). Germline trimming cut 0 bases from V and 4 bases from J; bases unmatched to any gene: 8. This CDR3 contains 16 residues. This CDR3 reads CASSLARQGAGETQYF. The CDR3 bases are TGTGCCAGCAGCTTGGCTCGGCAGGGGGCAGGAGAGACCCAGTACTTC.

This rearrangement joins TRBV11-2 to TRBJ2-3; possibly TRBD1 for D (5 bases). Germline CDR1 and CDR2: SGHAT and FQNNGV. The CDR3 extends over 15 amino acids. V shed 4 bases and J shed 0 bases, with 11 bases lying between them. This CDR3 reads CASSSWTPSTDTQYF. CDR3 nucleotides: TGTGCCAGCAGCTCTTGGACACCTAGCACAGATACGCAGTATTTT.

This sequence joins TRBV7-9 and TRBJ2-3, with a weak D call TRBD2 (5 bases). Germline CDR1 is SEHNR and CDR2 is FQNEAQ (reference sequence). Trimming shortened V by 5 bases and J by 1 base, and 13 bases separated the two germline ends. The CDR3 runs to 15 residues. The CDR3 DNA reads TGTGCCAGCAGCCCCGCGGGCGCCCGCACAGATACGCAGTATTTT. This gives the protein CASSPAGARTDTQYF. Complete variable domain (other parts from reference TRBV7-9 and TRBJ2-3): DTGVSQNPRHKITKRGQNVTFRCDPISEHNRLYWYRQTLGQGPEFLTYFQNEAQLEKSRLLSDRFSAERPKGSFSTLEIQRTEQGDSAMYLCASSPAGARTDTQYFGPGTRLTVL.

This clone was counted a few times. This chain uses TRBV7-2 with TRBJ2-2, with 10 bases matching TRBD2. CDR1 is SGHTA, CDR2 FQGNSA, per germline. J gave up 3 bases and V 4 bases, and 2 bases lay outside the gene matches. This CDR3 is 15 amino acids long. The CDR3 DNA is TGTGCCAGCAGCTCGGGACTAGCGTACACCGGGGAGCTGTTTTTT. Amino acids: CASSSGLAYTGELFF.

The V call is TRBV2, the J call TRBJ1-3; no clear D. Germline V gene sequence: CDR1 SNHLY, CDR2 FYNNEI. This CDR3 is 13 amino acids long. V was shortened by 6 bases and J by 0 bases, with 6 bases between the two germline ends. The CDR3 region has the DNA TGTGCCAGCAGCGGGATCTCTGGAAACACCATATATTTT. It translates to CASSGISGNTIYF. Variable domain in full (rest from reference TRBV2 and TRBJ1-3): EPEVTQTPSHQVTQMGQEVILRCVPISNHLYFYWYRQILGQKVEFLVSFYNNEISEKSEIFDDQFSVERPDGSNFTLKIRSTKLEDSAMYFCASSGISGNTIYFGEGSWLTVV.

The chain uses TRBV3-1 (or the pseudogene TRBV3-2) and TRBJ2-7; weak D call: TRBD2 (6 bases). The V gene lost 1 base and the J gene lost 6 bases, with 13 bases spanning the gap. The germline gives CDR1 LGHDT, CDR2 YNNKEL (reference sequence). The CDR3 sequence is 14 residues long. CDR3 DNA sequence: TGTGCCAGCAGCCAAGGTGCGGGTAGCGGCGAGCAGTACTTC. This encodes CASSQGAGSGEQYF.

The genes are TRBV28 and TRBJ2-7; weak D call: TRBD1 (5 bases). CDR1 is MDHEN and CDR2 is SYDVKM in the germline V gene. The CDR3 covers 15 residues. The V end lost 3 bases, the J end lost 0 bases, and 12 bases lay between the germline ends. CDR3 sequence reads: CASSFDARASYEQYF. As DNA, the CDR3 is TGTGCCAGCAGTTTTGACGCCAGGGCCTCCTACGAGCAGTACTTC.

V gene TRBV7-9 combines with J gene TRBJ2-4, with 7 bases fitting TRBD2. J lost 6 bases, V lost 3 bases, and 5 bases had no gene match. This CDR3 contains 14 residues. In germline, CDR1 is SEHNR, CDR2 FQNEAQ (reference sequence). The CDR3 DNA is TGTGCCAGCAGCTTGGGAGGGTTTGGAAACATTCAGTACTTC. Its protein product is CASSLGGFGNIQYF.

The rearrangement links TRBV27 to TRBJ2-2; D possibly corresponds to TRBD1 (6 bases). Trimming took off 0 bases at V and 6 bases at J, with 14 bases between the two ends. Germline V lookup: CDR1 MNHEY, CDR2 SMNVEV (reference sequence). The CDR3 sequence is 16 residues long. CDR3: CASSLSQQGFAGELFF. The CDR3 DNA sequence: TGTGCCAGCAGTTTATCGCAACAGGGTTTCGCCGGGGAGCTGTTTTTT.

The chain combines TRBV12-5 with TRBJ2-1, with 14 bases fitting TRBD2. The CDR3 is 17 amino acids. After removal of 0 bases from V and 7 bases from J, the junction contained 5 bases not matched to a gene. In germline, CDR1 is LGHNT, CDR2 FRNRAP. The CDR3: CASGLVGTSGRRNEQFF. CDR3 coding DNA: TGTGCTAGTGGTTTGGTGGGGACTAGCGGGAGAAGGAATGAGCAGTTCTTC.

The chain carries TRBV27 and TRBJ1-2; 9 nucleotides agree with TRBD1. V was pared by 4 bases and J by 6 bases, with 6 bases of the junction left unmatched. From germline, CDR1 is MNHEY and CDR2 SMNVEV (reference sequence). The CDR3 runs to 14 residues. The CDR3 loop reads CASSSGQGWDGYTF. As DNA, the CDR3 is TGTGCCAGCAGTTCTGGACAGGGGTGGGATGGCTACACCTTC.

The chain couples TRBV5-5 to TRBJ2-4; 8 bases map to TRBD1. The CDR3 extends over 16 amino acids. The J segment lost 3 bases and the V segment lost 5 bases, leaving 10 bases of the junction unmatched. Germline loops: CDR1 SGHKS, CDR2 YYEKEE (reference sequence). The CDR3 loop is CASRSYRGEGKNIQYF. DNA for the CDR3: TGTGCCAGCAGAAGCTACAGGGGGGAAGGCAAAAACATTCAGTACTTC.

The chain links TRBV14 to TRBJ2-7; 9 positions match TRBD2. V lost 1 base and J lost 4; bases outside the gene matches: 8. CDR1 and CDR2 (germline): SGHDN, FVKESK. This CDR3 has 16 residues. CDR3 in amino acids: CASSQGVAGAPYEQYF. CDR3 nucleotide sequence: TGTGCCAGCAGCCAAGGGGTAGCGGGAGCTCCATACGAGCAGTACTTC. The full variable domain, in which reference TRBV14 and TRBJ2-7 provide the parts outside the CDR3, is EAGVTQFPSHSVIEKGQTVTLRCDPISGHDNLYWYRRVMGKEIKFLLHFVKESKQDESGMPNNRFLAERTGGTYSTLKVQPAELEDSGVYFCASSQGVAGAPYEQYFGPGTRLTVT.

This chain joins TRBV19 and TRBJ2-3, with 10 bases lining up with TRBD1. V gave up 3 bases and J gave up 2 bases; unmatched junction bases: 5. The CDR3 sequence is 16 residues long. Per the germline V gene, CDR1 is LNHDA and CDR2 is SQIVND (reference sequence). The CDR3 loop reads CASSIPGQGPTDTQYF. DNA for the CDR3: TGTGCCAGTAGTATTCCGGGACAGGGGCCCACAGATACGCAGTATTTT.